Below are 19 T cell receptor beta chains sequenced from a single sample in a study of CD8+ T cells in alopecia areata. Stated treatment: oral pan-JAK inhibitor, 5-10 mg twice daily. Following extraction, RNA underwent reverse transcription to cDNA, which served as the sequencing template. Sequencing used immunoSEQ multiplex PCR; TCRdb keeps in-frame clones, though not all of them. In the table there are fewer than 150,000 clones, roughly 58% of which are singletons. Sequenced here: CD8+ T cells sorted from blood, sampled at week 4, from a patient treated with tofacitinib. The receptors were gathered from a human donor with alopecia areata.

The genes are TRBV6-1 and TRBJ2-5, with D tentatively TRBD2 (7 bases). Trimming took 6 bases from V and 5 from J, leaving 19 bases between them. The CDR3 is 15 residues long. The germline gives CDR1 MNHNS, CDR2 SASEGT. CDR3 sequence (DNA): TGTGCCAGCAGCGGGGGGCTGACTAGTTTGGAGACCCAGTACTTC. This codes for CASSGGLTSLETQYF.

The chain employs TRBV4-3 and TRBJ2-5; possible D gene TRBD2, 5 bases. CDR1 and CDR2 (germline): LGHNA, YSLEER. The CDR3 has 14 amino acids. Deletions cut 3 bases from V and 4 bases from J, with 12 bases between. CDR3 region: CASSQGLGGETQYF. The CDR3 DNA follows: TGCGCCAGCAGCCAGGGCCTCGGAGGAGAGACCCAGTACTTC.

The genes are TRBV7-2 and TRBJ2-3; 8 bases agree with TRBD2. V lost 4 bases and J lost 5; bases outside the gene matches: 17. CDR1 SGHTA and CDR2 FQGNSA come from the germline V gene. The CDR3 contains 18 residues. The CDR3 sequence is CASSSYPEFGGGRDTQYF. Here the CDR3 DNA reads TGTGCCAGCAGCTCCTACCCGGAATTTGGCGGGGGGCGAGATACGCAGTATTTT.

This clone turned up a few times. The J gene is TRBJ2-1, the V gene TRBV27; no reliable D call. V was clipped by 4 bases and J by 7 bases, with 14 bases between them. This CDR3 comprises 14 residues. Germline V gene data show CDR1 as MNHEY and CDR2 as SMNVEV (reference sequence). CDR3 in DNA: TGTGCCAGCAGTTCCTCCCTTTCAAGAAATGAGCAGTTCTTC. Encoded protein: CASSSSLSRNEQFF.

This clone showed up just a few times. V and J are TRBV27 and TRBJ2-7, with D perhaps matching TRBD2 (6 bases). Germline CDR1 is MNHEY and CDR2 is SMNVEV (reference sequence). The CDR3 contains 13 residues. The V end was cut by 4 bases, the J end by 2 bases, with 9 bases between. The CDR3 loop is CASSWPGAYEQYF. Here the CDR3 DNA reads TGTGCCAGCAGTTGGCCGGGGGCCTACGAGCAGTACTTC.

The CDR3 reads CASSVGTGDNEKLFF. The DNA for the CDR3 is TGTGCCAGCAGCGTTGGGACAGGAGACAATGAAAAACTGTTTTTT. The chain carries TRBV11-2 and TRBJ1-4, with 8 bases matching TRBD1. J was trimmed by 5 bases and V by 5 bases; bases with no gene match: 7. The CDR3 loop spans 15 amino acids. Per germline, CDR1 SGHAT and CDR2 FQNNGV.

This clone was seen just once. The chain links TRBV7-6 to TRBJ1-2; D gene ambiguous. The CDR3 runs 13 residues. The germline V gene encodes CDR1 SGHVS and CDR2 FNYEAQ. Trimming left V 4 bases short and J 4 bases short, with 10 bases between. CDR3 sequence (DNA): TGTGCCAGCAGCTGGGGTAGTGGCTATGGCTACACCTTC. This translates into CASSWGSGYGYTF.

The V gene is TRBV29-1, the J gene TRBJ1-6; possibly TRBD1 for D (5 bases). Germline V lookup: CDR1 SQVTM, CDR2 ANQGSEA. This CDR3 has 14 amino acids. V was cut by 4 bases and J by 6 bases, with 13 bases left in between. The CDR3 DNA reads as TGCAGCGTTGCCCAGGGAGAGGGTAATTCACCCCTCCACTTT. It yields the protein CSVAQGEGNSPLHF. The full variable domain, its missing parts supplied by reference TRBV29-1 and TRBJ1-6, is SAVISQKPSRDICQRGTSLTIQCQVDSQVTMMFWYRQQPGQSLTLIATANQGSEATYESGFVIDKFPISRPNLTFSTLTVSNMSPEDSSIYLCSVAQGEGNSPLHFGNGTRLTVT.

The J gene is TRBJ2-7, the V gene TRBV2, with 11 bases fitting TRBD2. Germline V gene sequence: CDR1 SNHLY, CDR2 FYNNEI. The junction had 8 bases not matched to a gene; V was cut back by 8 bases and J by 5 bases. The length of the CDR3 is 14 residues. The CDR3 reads CASSALAGADEQYF. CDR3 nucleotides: TGTGCCAGCTCGGCACTAGCGGGGGCCGACGAGCAGTACTTC. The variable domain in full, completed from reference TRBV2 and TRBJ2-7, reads EPEVTQTPSHQVTQMGQEVILRCVPISNHLYFYWYRQILGQKVEFLVSFYNNEISEKSEIFDDQFSVERPDGSNFTLKIRSTKLEDSAMYFCASSALAGADEQYFGPGTRLTVT.

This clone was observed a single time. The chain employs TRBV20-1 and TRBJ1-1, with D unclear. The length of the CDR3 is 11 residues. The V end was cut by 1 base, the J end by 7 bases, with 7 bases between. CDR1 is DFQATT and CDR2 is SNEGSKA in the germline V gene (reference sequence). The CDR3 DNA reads TGCAGTGCTAGAGGGGATGGTGAAGCTTTCTTT. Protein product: CSARGDGEAFF.

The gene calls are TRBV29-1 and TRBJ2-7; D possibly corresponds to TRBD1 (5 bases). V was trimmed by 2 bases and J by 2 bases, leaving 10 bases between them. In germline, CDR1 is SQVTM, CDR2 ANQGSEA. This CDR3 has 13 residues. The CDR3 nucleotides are TGCAGCGTTGAAAACAGGTACACCTACGAGCAGTACTTC. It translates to CSVENRYTYEQYF.

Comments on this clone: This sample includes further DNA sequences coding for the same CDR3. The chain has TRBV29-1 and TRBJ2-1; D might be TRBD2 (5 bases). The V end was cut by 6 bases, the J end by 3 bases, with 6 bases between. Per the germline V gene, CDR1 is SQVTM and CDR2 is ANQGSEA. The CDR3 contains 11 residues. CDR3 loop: CSVGDYNEQFF. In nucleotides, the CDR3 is TGCAGCGTCGGGGACTACAATGAGCAGTTCTTC.

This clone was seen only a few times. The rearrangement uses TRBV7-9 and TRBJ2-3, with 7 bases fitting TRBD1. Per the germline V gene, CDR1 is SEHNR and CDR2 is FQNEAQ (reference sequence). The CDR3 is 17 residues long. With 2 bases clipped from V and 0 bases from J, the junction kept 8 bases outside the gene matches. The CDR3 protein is CASSLPRTGFSTDTQYF. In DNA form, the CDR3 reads TGTGCCAGCAGCTTACCACGGACAGGCTTTAGCACAGATACGCAGTATTTT. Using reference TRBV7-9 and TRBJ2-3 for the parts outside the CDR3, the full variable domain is DTGVSQNPRHKITKRGQNVTFRCDPISEHNRLYWYRQTLGQGPEFLTYFQNEAQLEKSRLLSDRFSAERPKGSFSTLEIQRTEQGDSAMYLCASSLPRTGFSTDTQYFGPGTRLTVL.

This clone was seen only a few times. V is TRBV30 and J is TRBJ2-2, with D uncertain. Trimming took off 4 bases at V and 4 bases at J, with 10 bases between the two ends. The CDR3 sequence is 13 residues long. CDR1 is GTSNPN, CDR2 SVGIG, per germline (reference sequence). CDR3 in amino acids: CAWTVSGTGELFF. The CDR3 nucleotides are TGTGCCTGGACCGTATCGGGCACCGGGGAGCTGTTTTTT.

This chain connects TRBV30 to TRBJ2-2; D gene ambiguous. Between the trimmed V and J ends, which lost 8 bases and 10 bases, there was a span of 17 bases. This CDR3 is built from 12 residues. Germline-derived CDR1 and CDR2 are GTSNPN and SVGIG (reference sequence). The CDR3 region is CALDGRRKELFF. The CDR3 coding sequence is TGTGCCCTGGACGGTAGGAGAAAGGAGCTGTTTTTT.

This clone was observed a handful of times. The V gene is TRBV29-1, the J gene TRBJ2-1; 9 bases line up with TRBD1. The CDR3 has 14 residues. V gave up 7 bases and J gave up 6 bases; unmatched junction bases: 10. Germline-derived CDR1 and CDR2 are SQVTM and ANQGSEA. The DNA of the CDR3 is TGCAGCGGGACCGGGACAGGGTCCGTCAATGAGCAGTTCTTC. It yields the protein CSGTGTGSVNEQFF.

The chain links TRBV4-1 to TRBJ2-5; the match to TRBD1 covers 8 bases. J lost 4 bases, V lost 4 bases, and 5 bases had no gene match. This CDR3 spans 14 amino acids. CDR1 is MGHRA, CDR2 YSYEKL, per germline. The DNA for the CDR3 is TGCGCCAGCAGCCCTTCAGGGGGCCGAGAGACCCAGTACTTC. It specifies CASSPSGGRETQYF.

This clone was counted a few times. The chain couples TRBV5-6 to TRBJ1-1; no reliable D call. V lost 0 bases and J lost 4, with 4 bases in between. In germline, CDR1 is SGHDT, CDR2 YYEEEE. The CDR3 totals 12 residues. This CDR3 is CASSLGTTEAFF. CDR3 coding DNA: TGTGCCAGCAGCTTGGGGACCACTGAAGCTTTCTTT.

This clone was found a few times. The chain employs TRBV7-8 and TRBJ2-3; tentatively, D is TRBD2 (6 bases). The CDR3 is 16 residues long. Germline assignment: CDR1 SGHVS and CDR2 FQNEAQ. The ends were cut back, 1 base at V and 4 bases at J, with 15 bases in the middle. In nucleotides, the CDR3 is TGTGCCAGCAGCTTAGAGGACGGGAGTGGGGCAGATACGCAGTATTTT. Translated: CASSLEDGSGADTQYF.